What follows describes a single T cell receptor beta chain. The record originates from a study of cytotoxic CD8 clonotypes in ibrutinib-treated CLL. Germline V gene lookup returns CDR1 MDHEN and CDR2 SYDVKM. V was pared by 5 bases and J by 4 bases, with 7 bases of the junction left unmatched. The CDR3 is 14 amino acids. TCRdb's copy holds only in-frame clones and misses some; the assay was immunoSEQ multiplex PCR. This sample has roughly 20,000 clones; approximately 69% occur once, and the top ten carry about a quarter. V gene TRBV28 combines with J gene TRBJ2-5, with 7 bases matching TRBD1. The sequence was obtained from a human donor with chronic lymphocytic leukemia. Specimen: PBMCs, collected before ibrutinib treatment. CDR3 region: CASSTDRVPETQYF. The CDR3, as DNA: TGTGCCAGCAGTACAGACAGGGTCCCAGAGACCCAGTACTTC.